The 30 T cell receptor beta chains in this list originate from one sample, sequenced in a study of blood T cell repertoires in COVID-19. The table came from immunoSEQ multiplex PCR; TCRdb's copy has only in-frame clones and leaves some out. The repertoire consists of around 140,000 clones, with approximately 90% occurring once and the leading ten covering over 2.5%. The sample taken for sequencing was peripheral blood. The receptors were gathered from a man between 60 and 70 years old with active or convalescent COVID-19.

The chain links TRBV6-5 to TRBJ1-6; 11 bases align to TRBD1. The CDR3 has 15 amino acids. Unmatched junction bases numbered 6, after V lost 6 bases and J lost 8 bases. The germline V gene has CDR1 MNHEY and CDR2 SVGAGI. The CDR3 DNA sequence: TGTGCCAGCAGAGGACAGGGGGCAAAGTATTCACCCCTCCACTTT. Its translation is CASRGQGAKYSPLHF.

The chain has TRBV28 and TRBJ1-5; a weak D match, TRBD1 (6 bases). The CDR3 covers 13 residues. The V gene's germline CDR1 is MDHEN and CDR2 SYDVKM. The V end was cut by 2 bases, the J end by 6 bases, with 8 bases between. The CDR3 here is CASSLGGAQPQHF. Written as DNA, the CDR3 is TGTGCCAGCAGTTTAGGGGGGGCTCAGCCCCAGCATTTT.

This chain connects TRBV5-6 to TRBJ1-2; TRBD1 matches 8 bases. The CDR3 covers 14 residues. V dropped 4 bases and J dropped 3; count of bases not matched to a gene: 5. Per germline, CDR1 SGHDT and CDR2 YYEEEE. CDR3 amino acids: CASSVRQGYYGYTF. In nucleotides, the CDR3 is TGTGCCAGCAGCGTAAGACAGGGGTACTATGGCTACACCTTC. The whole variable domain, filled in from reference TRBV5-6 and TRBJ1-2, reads DAGVTQSPTHLIKTRGQQVTLRCSPKSGHDTVSWYQQALGQGPQFIFQYYEEEERQRGNFPDRFSGHQFPNYSSELNVNALLLGDSALYLCASSVRQGYYGYTFGSGTRLTVV.

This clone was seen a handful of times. The CDR3, as DNA: TGTGCCAGTGCCGGACAGGCGTCCTCTGGGGCCAACGTCCTGACTTTC. The encoded protein is CASAGQASSGANVLTF. The V and J genes are TRBV19 and TRBJ2-6, with 7 positions matching TRBD1. The V and J ends lost 8 bases and 0 bases, in that order; junction bases with no gene match: 7. This CDR3 contains 16 residues. Germline V gene sequence: CDR1 LNHDA, CDR2 SQIVND (reference sequence).

CDR3 sequence reads: CASSTGTDPNSPLHF. The CDR3 coding sequence is TGTGCCAGCTCTACCGGGACAGACCCTAATTCACCCCTCCACTTT. The rearrangement links TRBV18 to TRBJ1-6; 7 bases match TRBD1. Germline CDR1 and CDR2: KGHSH and LQKENI. The junction had 8 bases not matched to a gene; V was cut back by 6 bases and J by 6 bases. The CDR3 is 15 residues long.

The CDR3 region is CASSPMGGGNQPQHF. The DNA for the CDR3 is TGTGCCAGCAGCCCGATGGGAGGGGGCAATCAGCCCCAGCATTTT. The chain employs TRBV28 and TRBJ1-5, with D perhaps matching TRBD1 (5 bases). The CDR3 has 15 amino acids. Germline assignment: CDR1 MDHEN and CDR2 SYDVKM. Trimming removed 6 bases at V and 2 bases at J, with 14 bases between.

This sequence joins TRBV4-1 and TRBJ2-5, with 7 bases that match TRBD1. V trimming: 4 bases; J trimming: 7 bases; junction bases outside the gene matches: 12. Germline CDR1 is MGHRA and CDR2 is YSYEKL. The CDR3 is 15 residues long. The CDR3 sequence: CASSPQDRVKGTQYF. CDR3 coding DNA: TGCGCCAGCAGCCCCCAAGACAGGGTTAAAGGGACCCAGTACTTC.

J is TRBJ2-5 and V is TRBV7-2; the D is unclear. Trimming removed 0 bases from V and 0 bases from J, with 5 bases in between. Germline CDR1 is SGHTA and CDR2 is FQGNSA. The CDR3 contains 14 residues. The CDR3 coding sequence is TGTGCCAGCAGCTTAGCCAATTACCAAGAGACCCAGTACTTC. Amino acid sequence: CASSLANYQETQYF.

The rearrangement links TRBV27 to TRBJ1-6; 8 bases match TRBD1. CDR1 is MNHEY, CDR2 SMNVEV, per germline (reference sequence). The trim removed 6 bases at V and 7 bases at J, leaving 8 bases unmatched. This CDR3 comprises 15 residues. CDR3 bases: TGTGCCAGCAGCCTCGGACAGGGATTAAATTCACCCCTCCACTTT. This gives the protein CASSLGQGLNSPLHF.

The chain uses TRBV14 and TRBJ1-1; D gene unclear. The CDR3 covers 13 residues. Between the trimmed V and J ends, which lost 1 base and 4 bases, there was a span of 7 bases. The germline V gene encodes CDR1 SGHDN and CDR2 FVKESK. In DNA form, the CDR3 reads TGTGCCAGCAGCCAAGTTCCGGTCACTGAAGCTTTCTTT. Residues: CASSQVPVTEAFF.

The CDR3 sequence: CAWRRARDTGAFF. The CDR3 nucleotides are TGTGCCTGGAGGCGGGCCCGGGACACGGGGGCTTTCTTT. The genes are TRBV30 and TRBJ1-1; tentative D call: TRBD1 (6 bases). Trimming left V 3 bases short and J 11 bases short, with 19 bases between. Germline V CDR1 and CDR2: GTSNPN, SVGIG (reference sequence). The CDR3 covers 13 residues.

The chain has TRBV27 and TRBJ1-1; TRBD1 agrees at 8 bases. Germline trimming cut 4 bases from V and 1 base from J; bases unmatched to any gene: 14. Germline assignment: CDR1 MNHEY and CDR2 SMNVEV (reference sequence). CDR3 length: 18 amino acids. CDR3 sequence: CASSSPHAAGTGNTEAFF. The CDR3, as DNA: TGTGCCAGCAGTTCCCCTCACGCGGCAGGGACAGGGAACACTGAAGCTTTCTTT.

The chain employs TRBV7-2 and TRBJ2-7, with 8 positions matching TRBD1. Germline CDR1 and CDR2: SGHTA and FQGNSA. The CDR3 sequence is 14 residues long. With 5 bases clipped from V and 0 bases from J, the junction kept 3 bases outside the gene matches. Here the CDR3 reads CASSRTGPSYEQYF. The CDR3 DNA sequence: TGTGCCAGCAGCCGGACAGGGCCCTCCTACGAGCAGTACTTC.

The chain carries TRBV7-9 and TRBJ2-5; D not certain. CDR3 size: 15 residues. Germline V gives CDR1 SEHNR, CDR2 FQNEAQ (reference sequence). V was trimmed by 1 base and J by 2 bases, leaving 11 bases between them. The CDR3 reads CASSLGQPTQETQYF. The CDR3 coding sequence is TGTGCCAGCAGCTTAGGGCAGCCGACTCAAGAGACCCAGTACTTC.

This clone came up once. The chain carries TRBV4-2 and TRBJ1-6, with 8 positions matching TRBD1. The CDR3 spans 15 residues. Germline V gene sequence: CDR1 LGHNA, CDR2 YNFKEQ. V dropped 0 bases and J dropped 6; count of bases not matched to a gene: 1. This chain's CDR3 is CASSQDRGLNSPLHF. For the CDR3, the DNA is TGTGCCAGCAGCCAAGACAGGGGGCTTAATTCACCCCTCCACTTT.

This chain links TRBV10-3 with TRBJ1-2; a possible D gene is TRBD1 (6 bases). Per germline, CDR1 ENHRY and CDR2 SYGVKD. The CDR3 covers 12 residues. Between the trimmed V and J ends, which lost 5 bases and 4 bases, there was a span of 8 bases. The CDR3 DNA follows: TGTGCCATCAGTTTGGACAGCTATGGCTACACCTTC. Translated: CAISLDSYGYTF.

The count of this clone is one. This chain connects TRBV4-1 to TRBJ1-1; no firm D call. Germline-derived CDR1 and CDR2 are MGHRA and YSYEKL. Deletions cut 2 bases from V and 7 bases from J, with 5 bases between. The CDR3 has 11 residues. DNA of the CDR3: TGCGCCAGCAGCCAACAGGATGAAGCTTTCTTT. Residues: CASSQQDEAFF.

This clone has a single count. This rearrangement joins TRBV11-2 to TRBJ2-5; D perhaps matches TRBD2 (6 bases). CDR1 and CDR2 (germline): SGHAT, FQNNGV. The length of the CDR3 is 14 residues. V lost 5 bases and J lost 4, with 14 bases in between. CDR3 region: CASSPSSGLETQYF. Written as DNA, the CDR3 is TGTGCCAGCAGCCCATCCTCGGGACTAGAGACCCAGTACTTC.

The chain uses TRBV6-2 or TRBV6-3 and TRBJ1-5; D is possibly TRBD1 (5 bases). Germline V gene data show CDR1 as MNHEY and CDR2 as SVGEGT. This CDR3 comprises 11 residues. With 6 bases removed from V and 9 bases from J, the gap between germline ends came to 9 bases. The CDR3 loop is CASSHGGPQHF. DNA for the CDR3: TGTGCCAGCAGCCACGGGGGGCCCCAGCATTTT.

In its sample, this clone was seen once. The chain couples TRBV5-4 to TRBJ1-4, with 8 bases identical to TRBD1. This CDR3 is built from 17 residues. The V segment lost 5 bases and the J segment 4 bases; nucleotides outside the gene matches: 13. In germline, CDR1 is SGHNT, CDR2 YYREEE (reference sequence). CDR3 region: CASSRTGRGRSNEKLFF. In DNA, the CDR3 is TGTGCCAGCAGTCGGACAGGGAGAGGGCGGAGTAATGAAAAACTGTTTTTT.

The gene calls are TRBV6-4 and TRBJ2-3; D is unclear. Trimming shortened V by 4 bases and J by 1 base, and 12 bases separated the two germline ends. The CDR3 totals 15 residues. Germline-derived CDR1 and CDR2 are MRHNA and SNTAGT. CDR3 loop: CASSVENLGTDTQYF. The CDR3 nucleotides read TGTGCCAGCAGTGTCGAGAACCTGGGCACAGATACGCAGTATTTT.

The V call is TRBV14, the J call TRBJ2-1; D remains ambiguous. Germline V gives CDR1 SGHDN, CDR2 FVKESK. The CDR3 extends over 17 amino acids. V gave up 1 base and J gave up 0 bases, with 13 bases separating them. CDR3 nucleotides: TGTGCCAGCAGCCAAGGCTGGCTCCTTCCCTCCTACAATGAGCAGTTCTTC. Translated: CASSQGWLLPSYNEQFF.

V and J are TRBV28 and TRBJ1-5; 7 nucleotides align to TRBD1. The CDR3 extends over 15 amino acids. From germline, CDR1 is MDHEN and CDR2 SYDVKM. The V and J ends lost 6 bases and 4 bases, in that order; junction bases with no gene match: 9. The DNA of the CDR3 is TGTGCCAGCAGGAGACAGGGCCTTGGGAATCAGCCCCAGCATTTT. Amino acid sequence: CASRRQGLGNQPQHF. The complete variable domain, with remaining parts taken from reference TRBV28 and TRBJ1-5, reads DVKVTQSSRYLVKRTGEKVFLECVQDMDHENMFWYRQDPGLGLRLIYFSYDVKMKEKGDIPEGYSVSREKKERFSLILESASTNQTSMYLCASRRQGLGNQPQHFGDGTRLSIL.

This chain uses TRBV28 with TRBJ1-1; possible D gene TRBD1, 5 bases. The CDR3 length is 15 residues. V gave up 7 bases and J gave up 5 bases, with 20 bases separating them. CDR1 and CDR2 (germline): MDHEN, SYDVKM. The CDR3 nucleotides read TGTGCCAGCATCCGAAGGGCGGGGACGGGTACTGAAGCTTTCTTT. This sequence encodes CASIRRAGTGTEAFF.

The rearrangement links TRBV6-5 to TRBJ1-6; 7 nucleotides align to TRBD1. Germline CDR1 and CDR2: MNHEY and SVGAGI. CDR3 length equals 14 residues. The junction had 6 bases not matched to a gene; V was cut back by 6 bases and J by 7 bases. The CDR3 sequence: CASSQGQLNSPLHF. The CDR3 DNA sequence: TGTGCCAGCAGCCAGGGACAGTTAAATTCACCCCTCCACTTT.

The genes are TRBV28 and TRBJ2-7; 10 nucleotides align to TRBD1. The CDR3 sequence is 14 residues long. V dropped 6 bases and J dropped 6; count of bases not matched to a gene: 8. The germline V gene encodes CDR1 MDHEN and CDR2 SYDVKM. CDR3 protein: CASSLGTGVGEQYF. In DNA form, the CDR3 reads TGTGCCAGCAGCCTCGGGACAGGGGTTGGCGAGCAGTACTTC.

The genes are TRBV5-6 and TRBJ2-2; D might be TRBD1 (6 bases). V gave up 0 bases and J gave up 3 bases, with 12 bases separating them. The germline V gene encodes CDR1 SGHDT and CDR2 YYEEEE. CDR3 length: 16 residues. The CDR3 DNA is TGTGCCAGCAGCTTGGGTGGCAGGGGCCACACCGGGGAGCTGTTTTTT. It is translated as CASSLGGRGHTGELFF.

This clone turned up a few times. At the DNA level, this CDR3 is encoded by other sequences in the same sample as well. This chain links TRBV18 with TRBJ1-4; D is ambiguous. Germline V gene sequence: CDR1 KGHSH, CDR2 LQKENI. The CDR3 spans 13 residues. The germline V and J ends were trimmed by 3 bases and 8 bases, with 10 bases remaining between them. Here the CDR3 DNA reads TGTGCCAGCTCACCCCAAAGTGGCGAAAAACTGTTTTTT. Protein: CASSPQSGEKLFF. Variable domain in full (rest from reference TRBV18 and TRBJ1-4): NAGVMQNPRHLVRRRGQEARLRCSPMKGHSHVYWYRQLPEEGLKFMVYLQKENIIDESGMPKERFSAEFPKEGPSILRIQQVVRGDSAAYFCASSPQSGEKLFFGSGTQLSVL.

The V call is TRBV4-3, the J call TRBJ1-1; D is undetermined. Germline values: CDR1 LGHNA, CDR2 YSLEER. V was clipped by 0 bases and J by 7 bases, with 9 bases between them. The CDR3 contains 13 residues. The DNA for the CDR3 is TGCGCCAGCAGCCAAGATGGGCGCCGTGAAGCTTTCTTT. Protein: CASSQDGRREAFF.

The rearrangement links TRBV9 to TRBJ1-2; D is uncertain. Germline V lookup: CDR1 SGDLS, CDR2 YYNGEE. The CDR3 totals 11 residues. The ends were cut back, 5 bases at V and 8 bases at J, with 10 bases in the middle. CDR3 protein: CASRGSGGYTF. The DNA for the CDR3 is TGTGCCAGCAGGGGGTCGGGAGGCTACACCTTC.